The next 28 T cell receptor beta chains were all read from a single sample in a study of blood T cell repertoires in COVID-19. Method: immunoSEQ multiplex PCR; TCRdb's copy keeps in-frame clones and lacks some. The data show some 200,000 clones, 89% seen once. Sample: peripheral blood. These receptors came from a woman aged 40 to 49 with acute or convalescent COVID-19.

This sequence joins TRBV19 and TRBJ2-4, with 7 positions matching TRBD1. The germline V gene encodes CDR1 LNHDA and CDR2 SQIVND (reference sequence). The CDR3 loop spans 15 amino acids. V lost 3 bases to trimming and J lost 0 bases; unmatched junction nucleotides: 2. CDR3 bases: TGTGCCAGTAGTATCCGGACAGGAGCCAAAAACATTCAGTACTTC. Translating it yields CASSIRTGAKNIQYF.

This chain uses TRBV9 with TRBJ2-1, with 7 bases matching TRBD2. This CDR3 has 16 residues. CDR1 is SGDLS and CDR2 is YYNGEE in the germline V gene. The trim removed 1 base at V and 5 bases at J, leaving 9 bases unmatched. CDR3 protein: CASSVTGLPTHNEQFF. The CDR3 DNA reads as TGTGCCAGCAGCGTAACGGGACTACCGACCCACAATGAGCAGTTCTTC.

V usage is TRBV9 and J usage is TRBJ2-5; 8 positions match TRBD1. The CDR3 is 15 amino acids. Germline V gene sequence: CDR1 SGDLS, CDR2 YYNGEE. V lost 4 bases to trimming and J lost 5 bases; unmatched junction nucleotides: 10. CDR3 sequence (DNA): TGTGCCAGCAGCACCGGACAGGGTAGGGTCGAGACCCAGTACTTC. Amino acid sequence: CASSTGQGRVETQYF.

This rearrangement joins TRBV6-1 to TRBJ2-6, with 7 bases matching TRBD1. V trimming: 3 bases; J trimming: 1 base; junction bases outside the gene matches: 12. The length of the CDR3 is 19 residues. CDR1 and CDR2 (germline): MNHNS, SASEGT. DNA for the CDR3: TGTGCCAGCAGTGACAGAGCCGGGCAGGGGGTATCTGGGGCCAACGTCCTGACTTTC. It yields the protein CASSDRAGQGVSGANVLTF.

The chain recombines TRBV19 with TRBJ2-4; TRBD2 aligns across 10 bases. The CDR3 extends over 18 amino acids. The germline V gene has CDR1 LNHDA and CDR2 SQIVND (reference sequence). After removal of 5 bases from V and 0 bases from J, the junction contained 10 bases not matched to a gene. Here the CDR3 DNA reads TGTGCCAGTAGTCCCCCCCCTACTAGCGGGGTAGCCAAAAACATTCAGTACTTC. Translated, it gives CASSPPPTSGVAKNIQYF.

In its sample, this clone was seen a few times. The chain recombines TRBV30 with TRBJ2-2; TRBD1 matches 9 bases. The CDR3 length is 15 residues. Trimming took 7 bases from V and 6 from J; bases not matched to a gene: 12. The germline gives CDR1 GTSNPN, CDR2 SVGIG (reference sequence). CDR3 region: CAFKSGQGRAGELFF. CDR3 nucleotides: TGTGCCTTTAAAAGCGGACAGGGGAGGGCCGGGGAGCTGTTTTTT.

J is TRBJ1-1 and V is TRBV6-5; 7 bases match TRBD1. The CDR3 extends over 12 amino acids. J lost 8 bases, V lost 5 bases, and 5 bases had no gene match. Germline-derived CDR1 and CDR2 are MNHEY and SVGAGI. The CDR3 sequence is CASSPPGQEAFF. As DNA, the CDR3 is TGTGCCAGCAGTCCCCCGGGACAGGAAGCTTTCTTT.

The chain has TRBV6-5 and TRBJ1-5; D may be TRBD1 (5 bases). V dropped 5 bases and J dropped 0 bases, with 8 bases sitting between them. The CDR3 consists of 14 residues. Germline V lookup: CDR1 MNHEY, CDR2 SVGAGI. CDR3 sequence (DNA): TGTGCCAGCAGTCCCGGGGGTAGCAATCAGCCCCAGCATTTT. Its translation is CASSPGGSNQPQHF.

The count of this clone is one. The chain couples TRBV18 to TRBJ2-1; unclear D gene. In germline, CDR1 is KGHSH, CDR2 LQKENI. Trimming removed 6 bases from V and 3 bases from J, with 15 bases in between. This CDR3 is built from 15 residues. The CDR3 DNA reads TGTGCCAGCTCTAGAACGGGTTACCTCTACAATGAGCAGTTCTTC. Translation gives CASSRTGYLYNEQFF.

This clone was recorded a few times. The chain carries TRBV2 and TRBJ2-4; 7 bases align to TRBD1. The germline V gene has CDR1 SNHLY and CDR2 FYNNEI. This CDR3 has 16 amino acids. With V trimmed by 2 bases and J by 8 bases, 12 bases remained unmatched. The DNA of the CDR3 is TGTGCCAGCAGTGAACGAAGGGGGCCCCCCCGGGACATTCAGTACTTC. This gives the protein CASSERRGPPRDIQYF.

CDR3 amino acids: CASSHPLQGSGSPLHF. The CDR3 DNA reads as TGCGCCAGCAGCCACCCCTTACAGGGATCGGGGTCACCCCTCCACTTT. The chain combines TRBV4-1 with TRBJ1-6, with TRBD1 as a possible D gene (6 bases). The CDR3 spans 16 residues. Germline CDR1 MGHRA, CDR2 YSYEKL. V was shortened by 3 bases and J by 10 bases, with 19 bases between the two germline ends.

The chain uses TRBV24-1 and TRBJ1-2, with D possibly being TRBD1 (5 bases). The germline gives CDR1 KGHDR, CDR2 SFDVKD. The CDR3 sequence is 12 residues long. V lost 9 bases to trimming and J lost 1 base, with 8 bases between them. The CDR3 region is CATSTDNYGYTF. Here the CDR3 DNA reads TGTGCCACCTCGACAGATAACTATGGCTACACCTTC.

This clone came up a few times. The chain recombines TRBV29-1 with TRBJ1-1; 12 bases map to TRBD1. The CDR3 covers 15 residues. Looked up from germline, CDR1 is SQVTM and CDR2 is ANQGSEA. With V trimmed by 5 bases and J by 5 bases, 9 bases remained unmatched. CDR3 DNA: TGCAGCGTTCAAGGGACAGGGGGCGCGAGAACTGAAGCTTTCTTT. Translated, it gives CSVQGTGGARTEAFF.

The chain employs TRBV12-2 and TRBJ1-2; TRBD1, the table's D call, lacks a check against the DNA. TRBV12-2 is reported as a pseudogene. The CDR3 sequence is 16 residues long. This CDR3 reads CASRLAVGHINYGYTF. DNA for the CDR3: TGTGCAAGTCGCTTAGCTGTGGGACATATTAACTATGGCTACACCTTC.

DNA for the CDR3: TGTGCCAGCGAAACAGGGGGCGTCTATGGCTACACCTTC. Protein product: CASETGGVYGYTF. The V gene is TRBV2, the J gene TRBJ1-2, with TRBD1 identical over 9 bases. The germline V gene has CDR1 SNHLY and CDR2 FYNNEI. This CDR3 is 13 amino acids long. V gave up 8 bases and J gave up 4 bases; unmatched junction bases: 5.

The rearrangement uses TRBV14 and TRBJ1-2, with unresolved D. This CDR3 spans 14 amino acids. Germline V gene data show CDR1 as SGHDN and CDR2 as FVKESK. V dropped 0 bases and J dropped 4 bases, with 9 bases sitting between them. The CDR3 sequence: CASSQDSNPYGYTF. In DNA form, the CDR3 reads TGTGCCAGCAGCCAAGACAGTAATCCCTATGGCTACACCTTC.

The V call is TRBV7-2, the J call TRBJ2-5; possibly TRBD1 for D (8 bases). This CDR3 has 14 amino acids. Germline lookup yields CDR1 SGHTA and CDR2 FQGNSA. The V gene lost 2 bases and the J gene lost 5 bases, with 12 bases spanning the gap. This CDR3 is CASSLNRGGETQYF. In DNA, the CDR3 is TGTGCCAGCAGCTTAAACAGGGGGGGGGAGACCCAGTACTTC.

The rearrangement uses TRBV2 and TRBJ1-6; D perhaps matches TRBD1 (5 bases). The CDR3 loop spans 15 amino acids. CDR1 is SNHLY and CDR2 is FYNNEI in the germline V gene. V was clipped by 0 bases and J by 6 bases, with 9 bases between them. The CDR3 bases are TGTGCCAGCAGTGAAGCAGGGGCCGTTAATTCACCCCTCCACTTT. This sequence encodes CASSEAGAVNSPLHF.

The rearrangement joins TRBV7-7 to TRBJ1-3; D remains ambiguous. V shed 3 bases and J shed 0 bases, with 3 bases lying between them. The germline V gene encodes CDR1 SSHAT and CDR2 FNYEAQ (reference sequence). The CDR3 is 13 amino acids. The CDR3 loop reads CASSLSSGNTIYF. CDR3 nucleotides: TGTGCCAGCAGCTTGAGCTCTGGAAACACCATATATTTT.

J is TRBJ1-6 and V is TRBV15, with unresolved D. Trimming stripped 3 bases from V and 8 bases from J, with 11 bases between. CDR1 LNHNV and CDR2 YYDKDF come from the germline V gene (reference sequence). This CDR3 spans 14 amino acids. In nucleotides, the CDR3 is TGTGCCACCAGCAGGGACTTTGATTATTCACCCCTCCACTTT. This encodes CATSRDFDYSPLHF.

This rearrangement joins TRBV27 to TRBJ2-2; tentatively, D is TRBD1 (5 bases). CDR1 and CDR2 from the germline V gene are MNHEY and SMNVEV (reference sequence). Trimming took 9 bases from V and 3 from J, leaving 8 bases between them. The CDR3 sequence is 12 residues long. CDR3 in amino acids: CASRGYTGELFF. In DNA form, the CDR3 reads TGTGCCAGTAGGGGATACACCGGGGAGCTGTTTTTT.

The gene calls are TRBV2 and TRBJ1-5; D gene ambiguous. Germline loops: CDR1 SNHLY, CDR2 FYNNEI. The CDR3 loop spans 14 amino acids. Trimming removed 3 bases from V and 0 bases from J, with 6 bases in between. CDR3 in amino acids: CASSDHSSNQPQHF. CDR3 coding DNA: TGTGCCAGCAGTGACCACAGTAGCAATCAGCCCCAGCATTTT.

V gene TRBV7-8 combines with J gene TRBJ1-5; D is undetermined. Germline CDR1 SGHVS, CDR2 FQNEAQ. Trimming took off 4 bases at V and 3 bases at J, with 13 bases between the two ends. This CDR3 is 15 amino acids long. DNA for the CDR3: TGTGCCAGCAGCTCCCAAAATCGGTTCAATCAGCCCCAGCATTTT. It codes for CASSSQNRFNQPQHF.

The chain recombines TRBV20-1 with TRBJ1-6; tentative D call: TRBD1 (5 bases). The CDR3 consists of 14 residues. V dropped 3 bases and J dropped 9 bases, with 15 bases sitting between them. CDR1 and CDR2 (germline): DFQATT, SNEGSKA (reference sequence). The CDR3 loop is CSASSTGVSSPLHF. In nucleotides, the CDR3 is TGCAGTGCTAGTAGTACGGGGGTCAGTTCACCCCTCCACTTT.

The CDR3 DNA is TGCAGCGTTGGGGACACCTATAGCAATCAGCCCCAGCATTTT. This gives the protein CSVGDTYSNQPQHF. The chain recombines TRBV29-1 with TRBJ1-5; D is perhaps TRBD1 (6 bases). Germline V lookup: CDR1 SQVTM, CDR2 ANQGSEA. V was pared by 4 bases and J by 0 bases, with 10 bases between. This CDR3 spans 14 amino acids.

V gene TRBV4-2 combines with J gene TRBJ1-2, with 7 bases that match TRBD1. CDR1 and CDR2 (germline): LGHNA, YNFKEQ. The CDR3 is made up of 17 amino acids. The V and J ends lost 1 base and 6 bases, in that order; junction bases with no gene match: 14. Here the CDR3 DNA reads TGTGCCAGCAGCCAAGGGGGCGTCCTTACAGGGGATGATGGCTACACCTTC. Encoded protein: CASSQGGVLTGDDGYTF.

V is TRBV11-2 and J is TRBJ1-4, with TRBD1 matching 10 bases. The CDR3 is 18 amino acids. Losses at the gene ends were 0 bases for V and 10 bases for J; bases not matched to a gene: 14. Germline assignment: CDR1 SGHAT and CDR2 FQNNGV. The CDR3 protein is CASSLDPGQGKARGKLFF. In DNA, the CDR3 is TGTGCCAGCAGCTTAGATCCGGGACAGGGGAAAGCCCGGGGAAAACTGTTTTTT.

J is TRBJ1-2 and V is TRBV18; D unresolved. The CDR3 is made up of 15 amino acids. V lost 0 bases, J lost 2 bases, and 10 bases lay in between. Germline CDR1 reads KGHSH; CDR2 reads LQKENI. The CDR3: CASSPPNELNYGYTF. The CDR3 region has the DNA TGTGCCAGCTCACCACCGAACGAGTTGAACTATGGCTACACCTTC.